A selection of T cell receptor beta chains follows, all from one sample in a study of blood T cells in healthy people across ages. One entry per CDR3 protein results from TCRdb running MiXCR on the 5' RACE reads. The sample includes approximately 780,000 distinct CDR3 sequences, around a quarter of them seen just once. A further study also used this sample, focusing on T cells of mothers and their children.

The material sequenced was blood. These receptors originate from a boy between 10 and 17 years old in good health. CDR3s leave out the opening cysteine and the closing phenylalanine or tryptophan.

V gene	J gene	CDR3 protein
TRBV2	TRBJ1-4	ASGGMRDEKLF
TRBV5-1	TRBJ2-5	ASSQNTREETQY
TRBV13	TRBJ2-1	ASGRGLAGPRNEQF
TRBV6-4	TRBJ1-6	ASSDGQPH
TRBV12-3/TRBV12-4	TRBJ2-2	ASSPGEAITGELF
TRBV28	TRBJ2-5	ASSSNLAGGEETQY
TRBV28	TRBJ1-4	ASSLSNEKLF
TRBV18	TRBJ1-1	ASSPGGAAEAF
TRBV15	TRBJ2-7	ATSRTRTGAYEQY
TRBV11-1	TRBJ2-5	ASSSPSTGLQETQY
TRBV6-1	TRBJ1-4	ASSEGGFGQDEKLF
TRBV28	TRBJ1-3	ASSSAGLSGNTIY
TRBV5-6	TRBJ1-2	ASRFTANYGYT
TRBV2	TRBJ2-1	ASKTGTGSYNEQF
TRBV7-7	TRBJ2-5	ASSPTAGAGGTQY
TRBV7-9	TRBJ1-4	ASSFLEQGEKLF
TRBV6-5	TRBJ1-4	ASSYQGTGIVEKLF
TRBV29-1	TRBJ2-6	SVVGSPGANVLT
TRBV7-9	TRBJ2-6	ASRGAPGHPSGANVLT
TRBV28	TRBJ1-2	ASSLGGHGYT
TRBV6-6	TRBJ1-2	ASSYAGGVSGYT
TRBV20-1	TRBJ2-1	SARDPSGGAGNEQF
TRBV5-1	TRBJ2-5	ASSLEPGRGETQY
TRBV30	TRBJ1-2	AWSPYPRGYT
TRBV29-1	TRBJ2-5	SVAPLVGPETQY
TRBV7-8	TRBJ2-1	ASSLVTAGGGDEQF
TRBV5-1	TRBJ1-1	ASSLEQTPMNTEAF
TRBV23-1	TRBJ2-5	AGRRVDPQETQY
TRBV4-2	TRBJ1-3	ASSQAGRVNSGNTIY
TRBV20-1	TRBJ1-1	SAVVLTEAF
TRBV15	TRBJ2-3	ATSREGPRADTQY
TRBV3-1	-	ASSRWQGPYEQY
TRBV3-1	TRBJ2-2	ASSLEGQPGELF
TRBV12-3/TRBV12-4	-	ASSLKGNGYNEQF
TRBV7-3	TRBJ2-2	ASSTQTGKDTGELF
TRBV12-3/TRBV12-4	TRBJ2-3	ASTFGGVTDTQY
TRBV20-1	TRBJ2-1	SAGPGDRWDEQF
TRBV12-3/TRBV12-4	TRBJ1-1	ASCWGGTSEAF
TRBV10-2	TRBJ1-4	ASGPENEKLF
TRBV29-1	TRBJ2-1	SVIRASGLDSFEQF
TRBV6-2/TRBV6-3	TRBJ2-7	ASSYEGSTYEQY
TRBV12-3/TRBV12-4	TRBJ2-3	ASSFGLAAQY
TRBV5-1	TRBJ2-5	ASSPRQGEYQETQY
TRBV12-3/TRBV12-4	TRBJ2-2	ASRPEGTGELF
TRBV5-1	TRBJ1-2	ASSLDNNNGYT
TRBV28	TRBJ2-7	ASSLFRHYEQY
TRBV5-1	TRBJ2-1	ASRPGTSGSGEQF
TRBV10-3	TRBJ2-1	AISESTSGGGYNEQF
TRBV6-5	-	ASMGVFSYEQY
TRBV9	TRBJ2-7	ASSRTQDGWNQYEQY
TRBV7-3	TRBJ2-7	ASSLNGQGYEQY
TRBV28	-	ASRGAGNEQF